Shown below are 13 T cell receptor beta chains from a single sample sequenced in a study of prognosis after radiotherapy for stage I lung cancer. From genomic DNA, two-round multiplex PCR was used to amplify TCR beta CDR3. Gene-specific TRBV and TRBJ primers were used in PCR round one. One entry per CDR3 protein results from TCRdb running MiXCR on the multiplex PCR reads. The sample contains some 60,000 distinct CDR3 sequences, about a quarter of which appear only once. The sequencing used PBMCs, collected before or after stereotactic body radiation therapy (not recorded which). The receptors stem from a donor aged 50 or older with non-small cell lung cancer.

The chain combines TRBV5-1 with TRBJ1-6; 10 bases agree with TRBD1. V trimming: 8 bases; J trimming: 19 bases; junction bases outside the gene matches: 27. This CDR3 region has 17 residues. Germline assignment: CDR1 SGHRS and CDR2 YFSETQ. This chain's CDR3 is CASQTHPGQGSQFTPHF. The DNA for the CDR3 is TGCGCCAGTCAAACCCACCCGGGACAGGGGTCACAATTCACCCCTCACTTT.

The J gene is TRBJ2-1, the V gene TRBV5-1; 8 bases are a match to TRBD2. Trimming removed 2 bases from V and 6 bases from J; junction bases left unmatched: 4. CDR3 length: 14 residues. From germline, CDR1 is SGHRS and CDR2 YFSETQ. In DNA form, the CDR3 reads TGCGCCAGCAGCTTCTACGCGGGGGGCAATGAGCAGTTCTTC. It codes for CASSFYAGGNEQFF.

This clonotype has a count of ten or more. The rearrangement joins TRBV30 to TRBJ2-7; D perhaps matches TRBD1 (6 bases). CDR3 length equals 13 residues. CDR1 is GTSNPN and CDR2 is SVGIG in the germline V gene (reference sequence). V lost 2 bases to trimming and J lost 9 bases, with 17 bases between them. The chain's CDR3 is CAWSRQESSWQYF. The DNA of the CDR3 is TGTGCCTGGAGTCGACAGGAAAGCTCGTGGCAGTACTTC.

This clonotype was recorded at least ten times. The chain uses TRBV28 and TRBJ2-7, with D possibly TRBD1 on 6 matching bases. Germline CDR1 reads MDHEN; CDR2 reads SYDVKM. The CDR3 contains 15 residues. Trimming pared 7 bases from V and 0 bases from J, leaving 16 bases between. CDR3 DNA sequence: TGTGCCAGCACTTCTCCAGGGGCCTCCTCCTACGAGCAGTACTTC. This gives the protein CASTSPGASSYEQYF.

In its sample, this clonotype was seen many times. V usage is TRBV11-3 and J usage is TRBJ1-1; no firm D call. This CDR3 has 13 residues. Germline loops: CDR1 SGHNT, CDR2 YENEEA. The V end was cut by 2 bases, the J end by 0 bases, with 4 bases between. This CDR3 reads CASSLSVNTEAFF. For the CDR3, the DNA is TGTGCCAGCAGCTTATCTGTGAACACTGAAGCTTTCTTT. Full variable domain (missing parts from reference TRBV11-3 and TRBJ1-1): EAGVVQSPRYKIIEKKQPVAFWCNPISGHNTLYWYLQNLGQGPELLIRYENEEAVDDSQLPKDRFSAERLKGVDSTLKIQPAELGDSAVYLCASSLSVNTEAFFGQGTRLTVV.

Many counts were recorded for this clonotype. CDR3 DNA: TGTGCCAGCAGCCCTGGGTCCTCCTATGGCTACACCTTC. Translating it yields CASSPGSSYGYTF. V gene TRBV7-8 combines with J gene TRBJ1-2; D is unresolved. Germline V CDR1 and CDR2: SGHVS, FQNEAQ. This CDR3 spans 13 amino acids. The V gene lost 5 bases and the J gene lost 4 bases, with 11 bases spanning the gap.

A remark on this clonotype: It may be a read error: a sequence one base away is much more abundant. The rearrangement joins TRBV4-1 to TRBJ2-5; D tentatively reads TRBD1 or TRBD2 (5 bases each). The V gene's germline CDR1 is MGHRA and CDR2 YSYEKL. CDR3 length: 16 residues. Trimming took off 1 base at V and 8 bases at J, with 20 bases between the two ends. This CDR3 reads CASSQGSSPRGDTQYF. The CDR3 DNA reads as TGCGCCAGCAGCCAAGGTTCGTCCCCGAGGGGAGATACCCAGTACTTC.

About this clonotype: It may be a read error: a sequence one base away is much more abundant. This sequence joins TRBV24-1 and TRBJ2-5, with 8 positions matching TRBD1. V lost 8 bases to trimming and J lost 3 bases; unmatched junction nucleotides: 16. CDR3 length equals 17 residues. Germline V gives CDR1 KGHDR, CDR2 SFDVKD. CDR3 nucleotide sequence: TGTGCCACCAAGTCACGCGAACAGACAGGGGAGGAAGAGACCCAGTACTTC. Its protein product is CATKSREQTGEEETQYF.

This clonotype was seen more than once but under ten times. V and J are TRBV7-3 and TRBJ2-3; possibly TRBD2 for D (5 bases). The CDR3 contains 15 residues. The germline CDR1 and CDR2 sequences are SGHTA and FQGTGA. V was shortened by 5 bases and J by 0 bases, with 12 bases between the two germline ends. The CDR3 region is CASSPGGPSTDTQYF. The CDR3 DNA follows: TGTGCCAGCAGCCCAGGAGGCCCGAGCACAGATACGCAGTATTTT.

There are many counts of this clonotype. The rearrangement links TRBV11-2 to TRBJ1-3; D call uncertain. The germline V gene has CDR1 SGHAT and CDR2 FQNNGV. This CDR3 is 13 amino acids long. The chain's CDR3 is CGSGLSSGNTIYF. The DNA of the CDR3 is TGTGGCTCAGGACTCAGCTCTGGAAACACCATATATTTT.

This clonotype was seen ten or more times. The gene calls are TRBV9 and TRBJ2-7; D is perhaps TRBD1 or TRBD2 (5 bases each). The CDR3 has 15 residues. From germline, CDR1 is SGDLS and CDR2 YYNGEE. Trimming pared 0 bases from V and 10 bases from J, leaving 20 bases between. DNA for the CDR3: TGTGCCAGCAGCGTAGGGGAACGGACTCGGGGCGGACAGTACTTC. Amino acids: CASSVGERTRGGQYF.

This clonotype was picked up many times. This chain uses TRBV4-1 with TRBJ2-1, with TRBD1 matching 7 bases. Germline V lookup: CDR1 MGHRA, CDR2 YSYEKL. CDR3 length: 15 residues. J lost 7 bases, V lost 2 bases, and 8 bases had no gene match. The CDR3 nucleotides read TGCGCCAGCAGCCAACCGGGACAGTTTTTTAATGAGCAGTTCTTC. It codes for CASSQPGQFFNEQFF.

Of note for this clonotype: A far larger clone is one base from this, pointing to a likely read error. The V and J genes are TRBV7-9 and TRBJ1-2; no definite D call. Between the trimmed V and J ends, which lost 1 base and 5 bases, there was a span of 14 bases. Germline V CDR1 and CDR2: SEHNR, FQNEAQ (reference sequence). The CDR3 runs 15 residues. The DNA for the CDR3 is TGTGCCAGCAGCTTAGTAGACTGCAAACAATATGGCTACACCTTC. It is translated as CASSLVDCKQYGYTF. The complete variable domain, with remaining parts taken from reference TRBV7-9 and TRBJ1-2, reads DTGVSQNPRHKITKRGQNVTFRCDPISEHNRLYWYRQTLGQGPEFLTYFQNEAQLEKSRLLSDRFSAERPKGSFSTLEIQRTEQGDSAMYLCASSLVDCKQYGYTFGSGTRLTVV.